This TCR beta chain emerged from a study of blood T cell repertoires in COVID-19. The data were produced by immunoSEQ multiplex PCR, yet TCRdb's version contains in-frame clones alone and is incomplete. The sample carries a few hundred thousand clones, 85% to 90% recorded once. Germline assignment: CDR1 SGHRS and CDR2 YFSETQ. V shed 4 bases and J shed 6 bases, with 10 bases lying between them. The CDR3 spans 12 residues. The sequencing input was PBMCs or T cells enriched from blood (not recorded which). This sequence originates from a woman aged 18-30 years with acute COVID-19. V is TRBV5-1 and J is TRBJ1-2; D gene ambiguous. As DNA, the CDR3 is TGCGCCAGCAGCCCGCAGAACCATGGCTACACCTTC. Its translation: CASSPQNHGYTF.